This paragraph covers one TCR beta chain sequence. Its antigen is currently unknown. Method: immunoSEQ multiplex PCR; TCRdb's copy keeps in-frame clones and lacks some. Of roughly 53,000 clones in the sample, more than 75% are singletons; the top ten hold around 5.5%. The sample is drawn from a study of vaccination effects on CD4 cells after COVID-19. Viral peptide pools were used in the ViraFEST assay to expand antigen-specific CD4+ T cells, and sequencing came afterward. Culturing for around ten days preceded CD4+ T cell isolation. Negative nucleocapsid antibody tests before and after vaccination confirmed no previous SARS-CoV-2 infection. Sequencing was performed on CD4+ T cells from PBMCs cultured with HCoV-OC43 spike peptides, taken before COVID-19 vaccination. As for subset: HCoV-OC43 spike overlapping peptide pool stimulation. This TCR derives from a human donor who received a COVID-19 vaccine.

The CDR3 DNA follows: TGTGCCAGCAGCTGGAGGGAATTGGGTGGAAACACCATATATTTT. Its translation is CASSWRELGGNTIYF. The gene calls are TRBV5-6 and TRBJ1-3; D unclear. V was clipped by 3 bases and J by 3 bases, with 13 bases between them. The CDR3 length is 15 residues. CDR1 SGHDT and CDR2 YYEEEE come from the germline V gene. Drawing the rest from reference TRBV5-6 and TRBJ1-3, the complete variable domain is DAGVTQSPTHLIKTRGQQVTLRCSPKSGHDTVSWYQQALGQGPQFIFQYYEEEERQRGNFPDRFSGHQFPNYSSELNVNALLLGDSALYLCASSWRELGGNTIYFGEGSWLTVV.